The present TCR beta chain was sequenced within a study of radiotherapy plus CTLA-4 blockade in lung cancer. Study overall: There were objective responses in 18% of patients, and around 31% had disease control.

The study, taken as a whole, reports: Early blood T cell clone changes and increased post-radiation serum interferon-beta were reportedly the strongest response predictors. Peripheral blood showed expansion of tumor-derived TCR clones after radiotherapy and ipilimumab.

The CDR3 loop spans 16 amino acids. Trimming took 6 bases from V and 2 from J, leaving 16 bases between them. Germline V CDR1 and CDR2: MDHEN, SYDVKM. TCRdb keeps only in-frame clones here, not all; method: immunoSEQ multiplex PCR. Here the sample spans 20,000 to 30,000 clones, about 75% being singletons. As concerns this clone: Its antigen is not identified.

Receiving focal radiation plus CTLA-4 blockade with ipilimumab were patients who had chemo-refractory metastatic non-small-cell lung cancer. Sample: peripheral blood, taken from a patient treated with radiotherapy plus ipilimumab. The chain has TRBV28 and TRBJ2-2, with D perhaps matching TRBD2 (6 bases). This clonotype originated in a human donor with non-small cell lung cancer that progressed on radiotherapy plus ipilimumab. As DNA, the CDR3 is TGTGCCAGCAGCCGCCCCGGGGGACCTAACACCGGGGAGCTGTTTTTT. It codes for CASSRPGGPNTGELFF.